The entry below gives a single T cell receptor beta chain sequence along with its context. Sequencing ends 3 residues short of the CDR3 end; the germline J gene provides the rest. This specimen comes from a study of T cells in women clearing cervical HPV infection. The CDR3 runs 12 residues. V lost 6 bases and J lost 0, with 5 bases in between. immunoSEQ multiplex PCR used an average of roughly 1,100 ng genomic DNA. Using immunoSEQ multiplex PCR, the repertoire was profiled, and TCRdb retains in-frame clones only, with some absent. Recorded for this sample: tens of thousands of clones. The specimen sequenced was blood buffy coat. The source is a woman between 18 and 70 years old with a cervical HPV16 infection that either progressed to CIN3+ or cleared (not recorded which). The chain recombines TRBV12-3 or TRBV12-4 with TRBJ1-2, with D unclear. This CDR3 is CASRLANYGYTF. The CDR3 DNA, read in part, is TGTGCCAGCAGGCTAGCTAACTATGGC.